Each of the 18 T cell receptor beta chains below was sequenced from the same sample in a study of a mutant IDH1 vaccine in newly diagnosed glioma. Specified time point: week 23, last vaccination. The investigators gave 300 ug of mutant IDH1 20-mer peptide in each vaccine dose, together with topical imiquimod. The antigens of these receptors remain unknown. Libraries were prepared by immunoSEQ multiplex PCR; TCRdb keeps only in-frame clonotypes and omits some of them. The sample has tens of thousands of clones, about 90% seen once. Material: PBMCs, obtained from a glioma patient whose treatment included an IDH1 peptide vaccine. These TCRs come from a man aged 40-49 years with glioma.

The CDR3 sequence is CASNPSGTRPGETQYF. The CDR3 nucleotides read TGCGCCAGCAACCCTAGTGGGACTAGACCTGGAGAGACCCAGTACTTC. The V and J genes are TRBV5-1 and TRBJ2-5; 8 bases are a match to TRBD2. The CDR3 sequence is 16 residues long. The germline V gene encodes CDR1 SGHRS and CDR2 YFSETQ. V was pared by 6 bases and J by 4 bases, with 14 bases of the junction left unmatched.

V usage is TRBV10-1 and J usage is TRBJ2-7, with D possibly TRBD2 on 6 matching bases. V was cut by 3 bases and J by 2 bases, with 26 bases left in between. Per germline, CDR1 WNHNN and CDR2 SYGVQD (reference sequence). The CDR3 is 19 amino acids. The CDR3 coding sequence is TGCGCCAGCAGTGAATTGATTTCGATTTGGGGCCTAGCGACCTACGAGCAGTACTTC. This encodes CASSELISIWGLATYEQYF.

V and J are TRBV7-8 and TRBJ2-5, with D unresolved. The CDR3 spans 14 residues. With 3 bases removed from V and 4 bases from J, the gap between germline ends came to 12 bases. Germline V gene lookup returns CDR1 SGHVS and CDR2 FQNEAQ. CDR3 region: CASSLPGITETQYF. CDR3 nucleotide sequence: TGTGCCAGCAGCTTGCCCGGTATAACAGAGACCCAGTACTTC.

The rearrangement joins TRBV6-5 to TRBJ1-3; D gene ambiguous. Per the germline V gene, CDR1 is MNHEY and CDR2 is SVGAGI. Trimming left V 0 bases short and J 8 bases short, with 11 bases between. The CDR3 length is 14 residues. In DNA form, the CDR3 reads TGTGCCAGCAGTTACTCAAGAGGTCCGGACACCATATATTTT. Residues: CASSYSRGPDTIYF.

The genes are TRBV6-6 and TRBJ2-3; TRBD2 might be the D (5 bases). From germline, CDR1 is MNHNY and CDR2 SVGAGI (reference sequence). The CDR3 length is 16 residues. The V end lost 2 bases, the J end lost 1 base, and 13 bases lay between the germline ends. The CDR3 region has the DNA TGTGCCAGCAGTTACCGCGGGCCCCACGGCACAGATACGCAGTATTTT. Its translation: CASSYRGPHGTDTQYF.

J is TRBJ2-7 and V is TRBV20-1, with unresolved D. The CDR3 spans 10 residues. Per germline, CDR1 DFQATT and CDR2 SNEGSKA (reference sequence). Trimming shortened V by 6 bases and J by 2 bases, and 5 bases separated the two germline ends. CDR3 region: CSAVAYEQYF. DNA for the CDR3: TGCAGTGCGGTAGCCTACGAGCAGTACTTC.

This rearrangement joins TRBV18 to TRBJ2-2, with D uncertain. The CDR3 covers 14 residues. Germline V gene data show CDR1 as KGHSH and CDR2 as LQKENI. With 3 bases removed from V and 2 bases from J, the gap between germline ends came to 7 bases. DNA of the CDR3: TGTGCCAGCTCACCCGAGGTCAACACCGGGGAGCTGTTTTTT. Its translation: CASSPEVNTGELFF.

This rearrangement joins TRBV7-2 to TRBJ2-2; 12 bases map to TRBD2. Trimming at V came to 5 bases and at J to 4 bases, leaving 11 bases not matched to a gene. Germline V gene data show CDR1 as SGHTA and CDR2 as FQGNSA. There are 18 residues in the CDR3. For the CDR3, the DNA is TGTGCCAGCAGCGTCAGAAAGACTAGCGGGAGTCGCACCGGGGAGCTGTTTTTT. Its protein product is CASSVRKTSGSRTGELFF. The variable domain in full, with the rest retrieved from reference TRBV7-2 and TRBJ2-2, is GAGVSQSPSNKVTEKGKDVELRCDPISGHTALYWYRQSLGQGLEFLIYFQGNSAPDKSGLPSDRFSAERTGGSVSTLTIQRTQQEDSAVYLCASSVRKTSGSRTGELFFGEGSRLTVL.

J is TRBJ2-7 and V is TRBV27, with 8 bases matching TRBD2. The trim removed 1 base at V and 2 bases at J, leaving 7 bases unmatched. Germline values: CDR1 MNHEY, CDR2 SMNVEV (reference sequence). The CDR3 is 16 amino acids. In DNA, the CDR3 is TGTGCCAGCAGTTTATTAGTCGGGAGGGCCCCCTACGAGCAGTACTTC. This gives the protein CASSLLVGRAPYEQYF.

V usage is TRBV7-9 and J usage is TRBJ1-2; TRBD1 is a possible D gene (5 bases). This CDR3 is built from 12 residues. CDR1 and CDR2 (germline): SEHNR, FQNEAQ (reference sequence). Trimming stripped 6 bases from V and 6 bases from J, with 11 bases between. CDR3 in DNA: TGTGCCAGCAGTACCAGGGCCGATGGCTACACCTTC. As protein: CASSTRADGYTF.

V usage is TRBV27 and J usage is TRBJ2-3; 8 bases are shared with TRBD2. With 9 bases clipped from V and 1 base from J, the junction kept 15 bases outside the gene matches. Germline V gene lookup returns CDR1 MNHEY and CDR2 SMNVEV (reference sequence). The CDR3 has 17 amino acids. The CDR3 here is CARRRDGRAPGTDTQYF. In DNA form, the CDR3 reads TGTGCCAGAAGGAGAGACGGGAGGGCCCCTGGCACAGATACGCAGTATTTT.

The chain combines TRBV18 with TRBJ1-1, with 12 bases aligning to TRBD1. CDR1 is KGHSH, CDR2 LQKENI, per germline. V dropped 4 bases and J dropped 5; count of bases not matched to a gene: 5. The CDR3 totals 15 residues. The CDR3 bases are TGTGCCAGCTCACGGGACAGGGGGCCGGGGACTGAAGCTTTCTTT. Encoded protein: CASSRDRGPGTEAFF.

This chain uses TRBV5-4 with TRBJ1-2; 8 nucleotides line up with TRBD1. J was trimmed by 5 bases and V by 5 bases; bases with no gene match: 8. The length of the CDR3 is 14 residues. Germline V gene sequence: CDR1 SGHNT, CDR2 YYREEE (reference sequence). Here the CDR3 reads CASSDDRGSYGYTF. DNA of the CDR3: TGTGCCAGCAGTGATGACAGGGGTAGTTATGGCTACACCTTC. Full variable domain (rest looked up from reference TRBV5-4 and TRBJ1-2): ETGVTQSPTHLIKTRGQQVTLRCSSQSGHNTVSWYQQALGQGPQFIFQYYREEENGRGNFPPRFSGLQFPNYSSELNVNALELDDSALYLCASSDDRGSYGYTFGSGTRLTVV.

The chain uses TRBV4-3 and TRBJ1-3; D unresolved. V was cut by 0 bases and J by 4 bases, with 13 bases left in between. The length of the CDR3 is 16 residues. Per the germline V gene, CDR1 is LGHNA and CDR2 is YSLEER. CDR3 sequence (DNA): TGCGCCAGCAGCCAAGACCTCCTTGGGTGGGGAAACACCATATATTTT. Protein: CASSQDLLGWGNTIYF.

The chain employs TRBV6-5 and TRBJ2-7, with 7 bases that match TRBD2. Germline V lookup: CDR1 MNHEY, CDR2 SVGAGI. CDR3 length: 14 residues. Losses at the gene ends were 5 bases for V and 3 bases for J; bases not matched to a gene: 7. DNA for the CDR3: TGTGCCAGCAGTCCCTCGGGGGGAGGCTACGAGCAGTACTTC. Translating gives CASSPSGGGYEQYF.

The rearrangement joins TRBV27 to TRBJ2-7, with D tentatively TRBD1 (5 bases). The ends were cut back, 0 bases at V and 2 bases at J, with 14 bases in the middle. This CDR3 spans 16 amino acids. In germline, CDR1 is MNHEY, CDR2 SMNVEV (reference sequence). The CDR3, as DNA: TGTGCCAGCAGTTTATCCCCTCTGGGGCTCGCCTACGAGCAGTACTTC. Translated: CASSLSPLGLAYEQYF.

V is TRBV7-9 and J is TRBJ2-1, with 10 bases lining up with TRBD2. V shed 0 bases, J shed 13 bases, and the junction held 9 bases outside the gene matches. CDR3 length equals 15 residues. CDR1 is SEHNR, CDR2 FQNEAQ, per germline (reference sequence). CDR3 in amino acids: CASSLAAGTSAQQFF. CDR3 DNA: TGTGCCAGCAGCTTAGCGGCGGGGACTAGCGCCCAACAGTTCTTC.

The chain has TRBV7-9 and TRBJ1-2; D gene unclear. The CDR3 extends over 13 amino acids. V lost 3 bases and J lost 3, with 8 bases in between. Germline CDR1 reads SEHNR; CDR2 reads FQNEAQ (reference sequence). CDR3 sequence: CASSLPADYGYTF. The CDR3, as DNA: TGTGCCAGCAGCTTGCCGGCGGACTATGGCTACACCTTC.